The sequence of this T cell receptor (beta chain) was determined in a study of Ad26.COV2.S vaccination and SARS-CoV-2 variants. On the study more broadly: Donor allocation was to the COV1001 Ad26.COV2.S trial arm. Once or twice, 56 days apart, Ad26.COV2.S was delivered intramuscularly. General observations from the study: Spike-specific TCR breadth was greater in vaccine than placebo recipients.

CDR1 is KGHSH and CDR2 is LQKENI in the germline V gene. CDR3 length: 14 residues. J gave up 5 bases and V 1 base, and 4 bases lay outside the gene matches. Worth noting for this clone: Its specificity is not known.

Clones were sequenced by immunoSEQ multiplex PCR, and TCRdb holds only the in-frame ones, with some missing. The table shows about 390,000 clones, with roughly nine tenths occurring only once. Treatment reported: some 20 received Ad26.COV2.S at low or high dose, single or two shots; roughly five received placebo; per-sample allocation not given. The study sampled participants on day 63 after the first vaccine or placebo injection. This vaccine is an Ad26 vector that expresses the Wuhan-strain SARS-CoV-2 spike. The TCR comes from a person between 18 and 59 years old who received the Ad26.COV2.S COVID-19 vaccine or a placebo. The chain uses TRBV18 and TRBJ1-1, with 7 bases lining up with TRBD1. Sequencing used peripheral blood, obtained in a trial of Ad26.COV2.S vaccine versus placebo. The CDR3 region has the DNA TGTGCCAGCTCACCACAACAGGGGCGGACTGAAGCTTTCTTT. It yields the protein CASSPQQGRTEAFF. Supplemented by reference TRBV18 and TRBJ1-1, the full variable domain reads NAGVMQNPRHLVRRRGQEARLRCSPMKGHSHVYWYRQLPEEGLKFMVYLQKENIIDESGMPKERFSAEFPKEGPSILRIQQVVRGDSAAYFCASSPQQGRTEAFFGQGTRLTVV.